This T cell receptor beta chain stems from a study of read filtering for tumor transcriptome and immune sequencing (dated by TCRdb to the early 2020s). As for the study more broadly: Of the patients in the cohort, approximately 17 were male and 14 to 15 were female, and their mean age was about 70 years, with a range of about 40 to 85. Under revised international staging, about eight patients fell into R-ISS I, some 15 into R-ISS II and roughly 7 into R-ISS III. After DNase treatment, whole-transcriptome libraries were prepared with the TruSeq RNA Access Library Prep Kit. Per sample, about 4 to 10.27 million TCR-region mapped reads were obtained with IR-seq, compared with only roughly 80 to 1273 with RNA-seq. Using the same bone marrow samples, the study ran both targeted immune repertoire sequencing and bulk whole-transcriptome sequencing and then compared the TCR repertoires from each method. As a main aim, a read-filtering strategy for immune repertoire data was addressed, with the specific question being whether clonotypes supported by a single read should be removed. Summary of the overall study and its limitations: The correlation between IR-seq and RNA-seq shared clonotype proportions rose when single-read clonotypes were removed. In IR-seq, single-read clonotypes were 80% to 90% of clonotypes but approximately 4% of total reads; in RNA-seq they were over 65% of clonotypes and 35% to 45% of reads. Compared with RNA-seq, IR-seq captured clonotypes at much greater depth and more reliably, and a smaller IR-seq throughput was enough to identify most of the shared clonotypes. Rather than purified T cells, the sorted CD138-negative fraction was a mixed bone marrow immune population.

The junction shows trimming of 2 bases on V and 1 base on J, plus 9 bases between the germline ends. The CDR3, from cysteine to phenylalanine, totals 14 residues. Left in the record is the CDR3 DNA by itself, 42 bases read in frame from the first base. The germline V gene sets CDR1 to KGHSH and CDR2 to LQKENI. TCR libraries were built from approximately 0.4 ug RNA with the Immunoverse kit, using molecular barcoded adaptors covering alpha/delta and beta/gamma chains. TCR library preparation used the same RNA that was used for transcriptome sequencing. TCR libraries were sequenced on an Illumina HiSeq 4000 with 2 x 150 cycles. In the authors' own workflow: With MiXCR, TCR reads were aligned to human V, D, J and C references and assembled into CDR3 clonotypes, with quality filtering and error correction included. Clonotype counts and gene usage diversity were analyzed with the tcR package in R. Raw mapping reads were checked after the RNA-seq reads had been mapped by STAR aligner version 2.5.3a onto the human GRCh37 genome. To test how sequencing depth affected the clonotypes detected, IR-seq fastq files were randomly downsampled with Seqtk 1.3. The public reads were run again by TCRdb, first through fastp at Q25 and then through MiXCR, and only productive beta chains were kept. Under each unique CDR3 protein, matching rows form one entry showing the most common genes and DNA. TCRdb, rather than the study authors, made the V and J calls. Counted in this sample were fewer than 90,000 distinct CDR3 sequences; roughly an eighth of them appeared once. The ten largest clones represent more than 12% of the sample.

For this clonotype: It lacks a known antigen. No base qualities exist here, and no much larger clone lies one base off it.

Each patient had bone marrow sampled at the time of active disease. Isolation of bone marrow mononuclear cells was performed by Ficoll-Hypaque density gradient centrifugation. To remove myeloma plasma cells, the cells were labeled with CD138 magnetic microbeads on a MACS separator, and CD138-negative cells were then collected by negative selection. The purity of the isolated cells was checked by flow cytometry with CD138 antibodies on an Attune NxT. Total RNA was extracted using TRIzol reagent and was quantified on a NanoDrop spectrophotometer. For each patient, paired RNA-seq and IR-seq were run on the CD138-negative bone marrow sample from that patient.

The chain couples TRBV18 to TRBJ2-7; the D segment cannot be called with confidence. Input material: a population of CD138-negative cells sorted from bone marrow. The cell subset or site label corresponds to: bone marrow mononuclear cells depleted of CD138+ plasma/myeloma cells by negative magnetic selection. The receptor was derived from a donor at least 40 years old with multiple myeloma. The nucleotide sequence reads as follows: TGTGCCAGCTCACCATCCGCGTCTTCCTACGAGCAGTACTTC. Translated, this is CASSPSASSYEQYF.